Listed here is a single T cell receptor beta chain. Its antigen remains unknown. The data belong to a study of CD8 T cells in ankylosing spondylitis. General study results and limits: There was reportedly significant enrichment of clones that were disease-linked in matched ankylosing spondylitis synovial fluid. What seemed typical of ankylosing spondylitis blood was a TCR beta motif built from about eight highly homologous variants.

TCRdb re-analysed the 5' RACE reads in MiXCR, keeping a single row per CDR3 protein. The top ten hold about 0.92% of the sample, which has 470,000 or so distinct CDR3 sequences, approximately 26% seen once. The CDR3 consists of 15 residues. Germline V gene lookup returns CDR1 SGHDT and CDR2 YYEEEE. V lost 7 bases, J lost 1 base, and 12 bases lay in between. The receptor was isolated from a male donor with ankylosing spondylitis. The sequenced sample was blood, either unsorted or a sorted T cell fraction (not recorded which). The V call is TRBV5-6, the J call TRBJ2-6; tentatively, D is TRBD1 (5 bases). In DNA, the CDR3 is TGTGCCAGCGTAAGGGGCCCTTCTGGGGCCAACGTCCTGACTTTC. Protein sequence: CASVRGPSGANVLTF.